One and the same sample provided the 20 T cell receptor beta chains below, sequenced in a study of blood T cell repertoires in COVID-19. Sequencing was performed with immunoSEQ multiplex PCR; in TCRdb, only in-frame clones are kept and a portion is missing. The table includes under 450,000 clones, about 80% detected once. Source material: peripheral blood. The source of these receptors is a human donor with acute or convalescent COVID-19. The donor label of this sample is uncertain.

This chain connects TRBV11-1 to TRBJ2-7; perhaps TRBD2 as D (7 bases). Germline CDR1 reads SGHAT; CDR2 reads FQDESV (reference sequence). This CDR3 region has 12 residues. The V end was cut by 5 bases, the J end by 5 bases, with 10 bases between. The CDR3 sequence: CASSTGGNEQYF. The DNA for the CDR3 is TGTGCCAGCAGCACGGGGGGCAACGAGCAGTACTTC. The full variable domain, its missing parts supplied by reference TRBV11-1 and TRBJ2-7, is EAEVAQSPRYKITEKSQAVAFWCDPISGHATLYWYRQILGQGPELLVQFQDESVVDDSQLPKDRFSAERLKGVDSTLKIQPAELGDSAMYLCASSTGGNEQYFGPGTRLTVT.

The chain's CDR3 is CASSVDNPAGEQYF. In nucleotides, the CDR3 is TGTGCCAGCAGCGTAGACAACCCTGCAGGCGAGCAGTACTTC. The chain joins TRBV9 to TRBJ2-7; no clear D. The germline V gene has CDR1 SGDLS and CDR2 YYNGEE. This CDR3 has 14 amino acids. V lost 0 bases and J lost 6, with 13 bases in between.

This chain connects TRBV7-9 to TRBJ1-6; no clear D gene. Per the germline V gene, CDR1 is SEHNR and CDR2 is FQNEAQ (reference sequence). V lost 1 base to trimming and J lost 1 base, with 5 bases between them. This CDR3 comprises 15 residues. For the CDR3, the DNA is TGTGCCAGCAGCTTAGGGAGGTCCTATAATTCACCCCTCCACTTT. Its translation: CASSLGRSYNSPLHF. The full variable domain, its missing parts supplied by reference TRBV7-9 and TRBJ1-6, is DTGVSQNPRHKITKRGQNVTFRCDPISEHNRLYWYRQTLGQGPEFLTYFQNEAQLEKSRLLSDRFSAERPKGSFSTLEIQRTEQGDSAMYLCASSLGRSYNSPLHFGNGTRLTVT.

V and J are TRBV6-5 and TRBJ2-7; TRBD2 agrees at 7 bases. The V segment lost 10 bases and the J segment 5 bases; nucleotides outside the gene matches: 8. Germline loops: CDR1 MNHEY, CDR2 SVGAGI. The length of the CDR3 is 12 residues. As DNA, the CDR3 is TGTGCCACCCGGACTAGTGCCGACGAGCAGTACTTC. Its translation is CATRTSADEQYF.

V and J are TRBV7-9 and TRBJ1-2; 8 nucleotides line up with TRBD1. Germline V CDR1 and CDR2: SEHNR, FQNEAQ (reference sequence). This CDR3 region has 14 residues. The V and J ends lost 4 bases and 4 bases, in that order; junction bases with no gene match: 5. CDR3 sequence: CASSSGGAGYGYTF. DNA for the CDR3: TGTGCCAGCAGCTCAGGGGGCGCTGGCTATGGCTACACCTTC.

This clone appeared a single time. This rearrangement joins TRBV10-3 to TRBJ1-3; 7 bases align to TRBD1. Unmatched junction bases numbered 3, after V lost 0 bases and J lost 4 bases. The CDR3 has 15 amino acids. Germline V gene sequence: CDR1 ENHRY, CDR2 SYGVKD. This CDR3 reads CAISESDRKGNTIYF. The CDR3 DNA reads TGTGCCATCAGTGAGTCGGACAGGAAAGGAAACACCATATATTTT.

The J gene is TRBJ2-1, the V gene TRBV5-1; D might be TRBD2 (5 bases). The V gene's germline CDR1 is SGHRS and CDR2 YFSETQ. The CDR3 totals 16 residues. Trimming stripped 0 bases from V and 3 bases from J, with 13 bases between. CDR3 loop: CASSLGHSENYNEQFF. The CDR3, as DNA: TGCGCCAGCAGCTTGGGGCATAGCGAAAACTACAATGAGCAGTTCTTC.

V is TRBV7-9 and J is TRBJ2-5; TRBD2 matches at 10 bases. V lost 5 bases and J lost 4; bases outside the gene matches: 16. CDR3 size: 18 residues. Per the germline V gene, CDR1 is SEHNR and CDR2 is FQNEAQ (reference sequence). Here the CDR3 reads CASSNAPTGTSVGETQYF. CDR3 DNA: TGTGCCAGCAGCAACGCCCCAACAGGGACTAGCGTAGGAGAGACCCAGTACTTC.

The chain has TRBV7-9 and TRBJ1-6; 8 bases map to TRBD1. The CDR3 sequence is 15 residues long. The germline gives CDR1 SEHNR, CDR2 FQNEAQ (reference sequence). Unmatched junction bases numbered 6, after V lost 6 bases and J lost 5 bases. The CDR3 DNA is TGTGCCAGCAGACCCACAGGGGGGAATAATTCACCCCTCCACTTT. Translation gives CASRPTGGNNSPLHF.

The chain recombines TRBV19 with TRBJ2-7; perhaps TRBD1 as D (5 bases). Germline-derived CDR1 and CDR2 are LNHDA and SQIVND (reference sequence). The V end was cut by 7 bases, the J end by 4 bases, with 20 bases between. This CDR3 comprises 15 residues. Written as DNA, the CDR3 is TGTGCCAGTAACATCTTGGCTGGGGCGACTTACGAGCAGTACTTC. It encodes CASNILAGATYEQYF.

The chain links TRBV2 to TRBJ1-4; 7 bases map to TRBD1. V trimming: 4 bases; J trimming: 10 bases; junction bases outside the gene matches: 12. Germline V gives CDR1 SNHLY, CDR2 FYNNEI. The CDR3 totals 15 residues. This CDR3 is CASSGQGYGGGKLFF. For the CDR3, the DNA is TGTGCCAGCAGTGGACAGGGCTACGGAGGGGGAAAACTGTTTTTT.

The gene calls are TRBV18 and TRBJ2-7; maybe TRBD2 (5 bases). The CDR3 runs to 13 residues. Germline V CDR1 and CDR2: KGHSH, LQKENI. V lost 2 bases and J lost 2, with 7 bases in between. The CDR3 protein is CASSPAGTYEQYF. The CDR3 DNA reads TGTGCCAGCTCACCAGCGGGTACCTACGAGCAGTACTTC.

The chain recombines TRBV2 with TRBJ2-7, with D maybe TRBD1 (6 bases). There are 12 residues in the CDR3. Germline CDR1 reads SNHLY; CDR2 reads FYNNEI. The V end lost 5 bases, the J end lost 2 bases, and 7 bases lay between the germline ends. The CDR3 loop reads CASSWTAYEQYF. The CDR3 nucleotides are TGTGCCAGCAGTTGGACAGCCTACGAGCAGTACTTC.

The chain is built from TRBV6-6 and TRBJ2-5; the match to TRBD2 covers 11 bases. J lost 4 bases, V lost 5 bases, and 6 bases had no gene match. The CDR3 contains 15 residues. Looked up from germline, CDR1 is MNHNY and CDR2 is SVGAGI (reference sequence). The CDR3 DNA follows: TGTGCCAGCAGTCTAGCGGGGGGCCGTTCAGAGACCCAGTACTTC. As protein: CASSLAGGRSETQYF.

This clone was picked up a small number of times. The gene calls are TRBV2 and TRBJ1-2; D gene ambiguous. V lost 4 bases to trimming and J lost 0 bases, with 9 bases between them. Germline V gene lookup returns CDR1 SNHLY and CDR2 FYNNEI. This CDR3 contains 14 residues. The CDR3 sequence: CASSVTVANYGYTF. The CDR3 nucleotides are TGTGCCAGCAGTGTTACCGTAGCTAACTATGGCTACACCTTC.

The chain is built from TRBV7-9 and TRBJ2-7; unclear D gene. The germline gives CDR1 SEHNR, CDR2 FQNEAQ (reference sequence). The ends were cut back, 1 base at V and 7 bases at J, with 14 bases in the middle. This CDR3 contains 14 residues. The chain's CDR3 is CASSLGDSRREQYF. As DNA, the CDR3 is TGTGCCAGCAGCTTAGGAGACTCGCGCCGGGAGCAGTACTTC.

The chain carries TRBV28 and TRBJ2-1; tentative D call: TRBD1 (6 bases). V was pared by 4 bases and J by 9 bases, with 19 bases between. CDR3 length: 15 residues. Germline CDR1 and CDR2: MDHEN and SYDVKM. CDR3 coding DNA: TGTGCCAGCAGTTACCCTCGCCCCCAGGGGAGTGAGCAGTTCTTC. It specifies CASSYPRPQGSEQFF. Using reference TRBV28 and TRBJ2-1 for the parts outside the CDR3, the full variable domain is DVKVTQSSRYLVKRTGEKVFLECVQDMDHENMFWYRQDPGLGLRLIYFSYDVKMKEKGDIPEGYSVSREKKERFSLILESASTNQTSMYLCASSYPRPQGSEQFFGPGTRLTVL.

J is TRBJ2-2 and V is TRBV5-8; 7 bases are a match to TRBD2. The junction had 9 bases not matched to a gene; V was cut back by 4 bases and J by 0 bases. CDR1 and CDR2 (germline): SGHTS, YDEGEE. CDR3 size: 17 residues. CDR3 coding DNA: TGTGCCAGCAGCCTCACGAGGCGGGAGTCGAACACCGGGGAGCTGTTTTTT. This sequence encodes CASSLTRRESNTGELFF. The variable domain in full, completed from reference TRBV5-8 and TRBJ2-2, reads EAGVTQSPTHLIKTRGQQATLRCSPISGHTSVYWYQQALGLGLQFLLWYDEGEERNRGNFPPRFSGRQFPNYSSELNVNALELEDSALYLCASSLTRRESNTGELFFGEGSRLTVL.

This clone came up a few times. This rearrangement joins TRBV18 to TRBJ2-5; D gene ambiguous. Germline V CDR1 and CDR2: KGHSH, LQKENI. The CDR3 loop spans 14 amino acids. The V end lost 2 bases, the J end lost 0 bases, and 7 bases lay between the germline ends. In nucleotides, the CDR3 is TGTGCCAGCTCACCAACTGTTAACCAAGAGACCCAGTACTTC. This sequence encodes CASSPTVNQETQYF.

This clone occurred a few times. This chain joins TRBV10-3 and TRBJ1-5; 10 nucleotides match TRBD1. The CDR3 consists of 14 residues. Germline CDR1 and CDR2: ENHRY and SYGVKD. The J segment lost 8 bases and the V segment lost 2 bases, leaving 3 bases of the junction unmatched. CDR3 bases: TGTGCCATCAGTGAGAGACAGGGGGCTGAGCCCCAGCATTTT. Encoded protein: CAISERQGAEPQHF.